Presented here are 30 T cell receptor beta chains from one specimen sequenced in a study of T cell repertoires in cytomegalovirus infection. TCRdb passed the reads through MiXCR, listing each CDR3 protein once. The table has some 700,000 distinct CDR3 sequences, around 35% seen once. These receptors' antigens are unknown. The sequenced sample was cultured PBMCs, obtained from culture after CMV antigen stimulation. The receptors shown here come from a human donor in good health (CMV status not recorded). Some clones in this sample may be carry-over from other donors' samples.

This clonotype was seen a handful of times. This chain joins TRBV27 and TRBJ2-4, with unresolved D. The germline gives CDR1 MNHEY, CDR2 SMNVEV (reference sequence). Trimming took off 10 bases at V and 3 bases at J, with 13 bases between the two ends. This CDR3 region has 13 residues. The CDR3: CATAWSNKNIQYF. CDR3 DNA: TGTGCCACCGCGTGGAGTAACAAAAACATTCAGTACTTC.

This clonotype came up a few times. The chain couples TRBV2 to TRBJ1-5; no definite D call. CDR3 length: 15 amino acids. The V end was cut by 0 bases, the J end by 6 bases, with 12 bases between. Germline V gene sequence: CDR1 SNHLY, CDR2 FYNNEI. CDR3 DNA sequence: TGTGCCAGCAGTGAAGCGATCCCAGGCATTCAGCCCCAGCATTTT. This encodes CASSEAIPGIQPQHF.

The V and J genes are TRBV7-6 and TRBJ2-3, with 13 bases that match TRBD2. The CDR3 totals 17 residues. Germline CDR1 reads SGHVS; CDR2 reads FNYEAQ. V was pared by 5 bases and J by 3 bases, with 8 bases of the junction left unmatched. The CDR3 bases are TGTGCCAGCAGCCCCCGGACTAGCGGGAGTGGAACAGATACGCAGTATTTT. Protein sequence: CASSPRTSGSGTDTQYF.

This clonotype was observed a handful of times. The chain combines TRBV7-9 with TRBJ1-4; 9 nucleotides match TRBD1. V lost 8 bases, J lost 8 bases, and 6 bases stayed unmatched. The length of the CDR3 is 13 residues. The germline gives CDR1 SEHNR, CDR2 FQNEAQ (reference sequence). The CDR3 DNA is TGTGCCAGCGGGGACAGGGCGGGCGAAAAACTGTTTTTT. Translated, it gives CASGDRAGEKLFF.

J is TRBJ2-7 and V is TRBV14; tentative D call: TRBD2 (6 bases). This CDR3 is built from 13 residues. Germline V gene data show CDR1 as SGHDN and CDR2 as FVKESK. V lost 1 base to trimming and J lost 9 bases, with 13 bases between them. The CDR3 reads CASSQVTIGRQYF. Written as DNA, the CDR3 is TGTGCCAGCAGCCAAGTTACCATCGGGAGGCAGTACTTC.

V and J are TRBV6-2 or TRBV6-3 and TRBJ1-2; D is perhaps TRBD1 (5 bases). Germline V gene data show CDR1 as MNHEY and CDR2 as SVGEGT. V gave up 3 bases and J gave up 5 bases, with 7 bases separating them. The CDR3 has 12 residues. This CDR3 is CASSYAGYGYTF. The CDR3 DNA reads TGTGCCAGCAGTTATGCAGGGTATGGCTACACCTTC.

The CDR3 protein is CASSPRREDTDTQYF. The CDR3 region has the DNA TGTGCCAGCTCCCCTCGGCGGGAGGACACAGATACGCAGTATTTT. This sequence joins TRBV18 and TRBJ2-3; 8 positions agree with TRBD2. The CDR3 contains 15 residues. Germline V gene lookup returns CDR1 KGHSH and CDR2 LQKENI. The trim removed 6 bases at V and 2 bases at J, leaving 7 bases unmatched.

This sequence joins TRBV6-2 or TRBV6-3 and TRBJ1-1; D may be TRBD1 (5 bases). The V end was cut by 6 bases, the J end by 4 bases, with 18 bases between. Germline V lookup: CDR1 MNHEY, CDR2 SVGEGT. The CDR3 spans 15 residues. The CDR3 is CASSHTWAGSTEAFF. The DNA of the CDR3 is TGTGCCAGCAGCCACACCTGGGCAGGGAGCACTGAAGCTTTCTTT.

This clonotype was counted ten times or more. The chain carries TRBV6-5 and TRBJ1-1, with a possible D match to TRBD1 (6 bases). V lost 2 bases, J lost 0 bases, and 7 bases lay in between. The germline CDR1 and CDR2 sequences are MNHEY and SVGAGI. This CDR3 comprises 14 residues. The CDR3 DNA reads as TGTGCCAGCAGTTACGGGGGGCTGAACACTGAAGCTTTCTTT. Translated, it gives CASSYGGLNTEAFF.

This chain uses TRBV12-3 or TRBV12-4 with TRBJ2-2; D gene ambiguous. Trimming pared 5 bases from V and 2 bases from J, leaving 9 bases between. CDR3 length equals 14 residues. The CDR3 is CASSPAKNTGELFF. The CDR3 DNA follows: TGTGCCAGCAGTCCTGCTAAAAACACCGGGGAGCTGTTTTTT.

The gene calls are TRBV10-3 and TRBJ1-5, with D tentatively TRBD1 (5 bases). CDR1 is ENHRY and CDR2 is SYGVKD in the germline V gene. The CDR3 loop spans 14 amino acids. V was pared by 4 bases and J by 6 bases, with 13 bases between. For the CDR3, the DNA is TGTGCCATCAGTGCCCTGGGCGGGGGTCAGCCCCAGCATTTT. This translates into CAISALGGGQPQHF.

V is TRBV6-6 and J is TRBJ2-7; a possible D gene is TRBD1 (7 bases). V lost 10 bases to trimming and J lost 3 bases, with 16 bases between them. The CDR3 is 13 residues long. Germline V gene sequence: CDR1 MNHNY, CDR2 SVGAGI (reference sequence). CDR3 sequence: CATRGRGVYEQYF. The CDR3 DNA is TGTGCCACAAGGGGGCGGGGAGTCTACGAGCAGTACTTC.

V is TRBV7-2 and J is TRBJ1-5; no clear D. CDR3 length: 13 residues. Germline V lookup: CDR1 SGHTA, CDR2 FQGNSA. The ends were cut back, 1 base at V and 9 bases at J, with 10 bases in the middle. This CDR3 reads CASSLVVVGPQHF. The CDR3 DNA sequence: TGTGCCAGCAGCTTAGTCGTCGTGGGGCCCCAGCATTTT.

This clonotype has more than one count but fewer than ten. The chain is built from TRBV5-4 and TRBJ2-5; TRBD2 aligns across 7 bases. V shed 3 bases and J 3 bases; nucleotides not matched to a gene: 5. The CDR3 extends over 14 amino acids. Germline-derived CDR1 and CDR2 are SGHNT and YYREEE (reference sequence). CDR3 region: CASSSARGEETQYF. The CDR3 DNA sequence: TGTGCCAGCAGCTCTGCTCGGGGGGAAGAGACCCAGTACTTC.

Many counts were recorded for this clonotype. This chain joins TRBV7-2 and TRBJ2-1, with 8 bases that match TRBD2. Looked up from germline, CDR1 is SGHTA and CDR2 is FQGNSA. There are 14 residues in the CDR3. J lost 10 bases, V lost 0 bases, and 5 bases had no gene match. CDR3 sequence: CASSLAAAGAEQFF. For the CDR3, the DNA is TGTGCCAGCAGCTTAGCGGCAGCGGGAGCCGAGCAGTTCTTC.

This clonotype showed up just once. The chain is built from TRBV28 and TRBJ1-1; D may be TRBD1 (5 bases). V gave up 6 bases and J gave up 6 bases, with 23 bases separating them. The germline V gene has CDR1 MDHEN and CDR2 SYDVKM. The CDR3 spans 16 residues. The CDR3 DNA is TGTGCCAGCAGCCTGTTTGGGGGGATGAGTACCCCTGAAGCTTTCTTT. Protein: CASSLFGGMSTPEAFF.

This chain joins TRBV20-1 and TRBJ1-2, with D possibly matching TRBD1 (6 bases). With 6 bases removed from V and 1 base from J, the gap between germline ends came to 12 bases. The germline V gene has CDR1 DFQATT and CDR2 SNEGSKA (reference sequence). The CDR3 is 13 residues long. The CDR3 spells CSARQELNYGYTF. The DNA for the CDR3 is TGCAGTGCCCGACAGGAGCTTAACTATGGCTACACCTTC.

This clonotype has only a few counts. This sequence joins TRBV7-6 and TRBJ2-6; D is ambiguous. Germline CDR1 reads SGHVS; CDR2 reads FNYEAQ. The germline V and J ends were trimmed by 1 base and 0 bases, with 7 bases remaining between them. The CDR3 consists of 16 residues. The chain's CDR3 is CASSLGGPSGANVLTF. DNA of the CDR3: TGTGCCAGCAGCTTAGGGGGTCCCTCTGGGGCCAACGTCCTGACTTTC.

This sequence joins TRBV6-1 and TRBJ2-7, with D perhaps being TRBD1 or TRBD2 (5 bases each). The length of the CDR3 is 13 residues. CDR1 and CDR2 (germline): MNHNS, SASEGT. Trimming shortened V by 10 bases and J by 6 bases, and 19 bases separated the two germline ends. The CDR3 nucleotides read TGTGCCATCCGGGACCCCACCGACGGCGAGCAGTACTTC. Translation gives CAIRDPTDGEQYF.

This clonotype was recorded a few times. CDR3 nucleotide sequence: TGTGCCAGCAGCTCCAGCACTTCCACAGGGGACACTGAAGCTTTCTTT. Encoded protein: CASSSSTSTGDTEAFF. V is TRBV7-8 and J is TRBJ1-1; TRBD1 matches 7 bases. Germline trimming cut 4 bases from V and 3 bases from J; bases unmatched to any gene: 11. The CDR3 consists of 16 residues. Germline V lookup: CDR1 SGHVS, CDR2 FQNEAQ.

This clonotype was counted between two and nine times. The genes are TRBV10-3 and TRBJ2-3; D remains ambiguous. Looked up from germline, CDR1 is ENHRY and CDR2 is SYGVKD. Trimming left V 3 bases short and J 4 bases short, with 8 bases between. The CDR3 length is 13 residues. This CDR3 reads CAISDKESDTQYF. CDR3 in DNA: TGTGCCATCAGTGATAAGGAATCAGATACGCAGTATTTT.

This clonotype was seen at least ten times. This rearrangement joins TRBV7-2 to TRBJ2-5, with D hard to call. Per germline, CDR1 SGHTA and CDR2 FQGNSA. V lost 5 bases and J 1 base, leaving 17 bases between the germline ends. The CDR3 spans 16 residues. This chain's CDR3 is CASSPLMASLQETQYF. CDR3 in DNA: TGTGCCAGCAGCCCCCTCATGGCCTCCCTCCAAGAGACCCAGTACTTC.

The sample holds a few counts of this clonotype. This sequence joins TRBV7-8 and TRBJ2-1; the match to TRBD2 covers 9 bases. Trimming took 5 bases from V and 0 from J; bases not matched to a gene: 5. Germline CDR1 is SGHVS and CDR2 is FQNEAQ. The CDR3 totals 16 residues. CDR3 protein: CASSPTSGLSYNEQFF. The CDR3 DNA sequence: TGTGCCAGCAGCCCGACTAGCGGCCTCTCCTACAATGAGCAGTTCTTC.

The chain combines TRBV2 with TRBJ2-5; TRBD1 might be the D (6 bases). The CDR3 is 13 residues long. Germline lookup yields CDR1 SNHLY and CDR2 FYNNEI. Trimming stripped 6 bases from V and 5 bases from J, with 13 bases between. CDR3 protein: CASSITGMETQYF. Written as DNA, the CDR3 is TGTGCCAGCAGCATCACAGGGATGGAGACCCAGTACTTC.

In nucleotides, the CDR3 is TGTGCCAGCACTGGGCAACACACCGGGGAGCTGTTTTTT. Its protein is CASTGQHTGELFF. The chain recombines TRBV7-2 with TRBJ2-2; D not resolved. Looked up from germline, CDR1 is SGHTA and CDR2 is FQGNSA. Trimming stripped 7 bases from V and 3 bases from J, with 9 bases between. The CDR3 extends over 13 amino acids.

By proportion, this clonotype is medium-sized. This chain links TRBV28 with TRBJ2-1; unclear D gene. The CDR3 is 14 residues long. Per germline, CDR1 MDHEN and CDR2 SYDVKM. Trimming removed 5 bases at V and 3 bases at J, with 11 bases between. CDR3 sequence: CASSARTGYNEQFF. The CDR3 nucleotides are TGTGCCAGCAGTGCCCGGACGGGCTACAATGAGCAGTTCTTC.

V and J are TRBV5-5 and TRBJ2-1; 8 nucleotides agree with TRBD2. Germline loops: CDR1 SGHKS, CDR2 YYEKEE (reference sequence). V lost 0 bases, J lost 4 bases, and 12 bases stayed unmatched. The CDR3 has 18 amino acids. The CDR3 DNA is TGTGCCAGCAGCTTGGCCGTATCGGCTAGCGGGCTGTACAATGAGCAGTTCTTC. It codes for CASSLAVSASGLYNEQFF. Together with reference TRBV5-5 and TRBJ2-1, the CDR3 gives the full variable domain: DAGVTQSPTHLIKTRGQQVTLRCSPISGHKSVSWYQQVLGQGPQFIFQYYEKEERGRGNFPDRFSARQFPNYSSELNVNALLLGDSALYLCASSLAVSASGLYNEQFFGPGTRLTVL.

V gene TRBV20-1 combines with J gene TRBJ2-7, with 8 bases aligning to TRBD1. The CDR3 totals 14 residues. CDR1 DFQATT and CDR2 SNEGSKA come from the germline V gene (reference sequence). The V gene end was trimmed by 6 bases and the J gene end by 2 bases; junction bases not matched to a gene: 9. The CDR3 spells CSAPHGQGAYEQYF. DNA of the CDR3: TGCAGTGCACCACACGGACAGGGAGCCTACGAGCAGTACTTC.

This clonotype was observed a few times. The chain uses TRBV10-3 and TRBJ1-2; 11 bases match TRBD1. This CDR3 spans 12 amino acids. Germline V gene sequence: CDR1 ENHRY, CDR2 SYGVKD. After removal of 11 bases from V and 6 bases from J, the junction contained 5 bases not matched to a gene. The CDR3 DNA reads TGTGCCGGCCGGGGACAGGGGGATGGCTACACCTTC. Its protein product is CAGRGQGDGYTF.

The V call is TRBV19, the J call TRBJ1-5; TRBD1 matches at 7 bases. The V and J ends lost 5 bases and 5 bases, in that order; junction bases with no gene match: 12. Germline CDR1 LNHDA, CDR2 SQIVND (reference sequence). This CDR3 contains 16 residues. CDR3 sequence reads: CASSPRGQLVDQPQHF. In DNA, the CDR3 is TGTGCCAGTAGTCCCCGGGGACAGTTAGTAGATCAGCCCCAGCATTTT.